Detailed here is one T cell receptor (beta chain). Its matching antigen is unknown. This sample stems from a study of T cell responses to AZD1222 COVID-19 vaccine. Whole-study results and caveats: Females outnumbered males among donors, who were mostly white British; clonal diversity was possibly underestimated. Of the AZD1222 recipients, only 5 or 6 were seropositive at baseline. Reportedly, nearly half of unique spike TCRs recognized epitopes outside B.1.351/B.1.1.7 mutations. Dominant at 160-218 and 743-854, vaccine-associated CD4 TCRs also spanned spike.

TCRdb's copy holds only in-frame clones and misses some; the assay was immunoSEQ multiplex PCR. The sample lists roughly 58,000 clones, roughly 87% seen once, with roughly 6.1% in the top ten. The receptor was derived from an adult who received the AZD1222 COVID-19 vaccine. Sequenced here: peripheral blood, sampled 28 days after the second AZD1222 dose.

CDR3 region: CASSNRSQRSSGANVLTF. CDR3 in DNA: TGTGCCAGCAGCAACCGATCACAACGTAGCTCTGGGGCCAACGTCCTGACTTTC. This chain joins TRBV27 and TRBJ2-6; D is uncertain. The germline V and J ends were trimmed by 6 bases and 0 bases, with 18 bases remaining between them. Germline assignment: CDR1 MNHEY and CDR2 SMNVEV (reference sequence). The CDR3 sequence is 18 residues long. Full variable domain (missing parts from reference TRBV27 and TRBJ2-6): EAQVTQNPRYLITVTGKKLTVTCSQNMNHEYMSWYRQDPGLGLRQIYYSMNVEVTDKGDVPEGYKVSRKEKRNFPLILESPSPNQTSLYFCASSNRSQRSSGANVLTFGAGSRLTVL.